Below, 20 T cell receptor beta chains from the same sample are listed, as sequenced in a study of blood T cell repertoires in COVID-19. TCRdb's copy holds only in-frame clones and misses some; the assay was immunoSEQ multiplex PCR. The sample includes more than 200,000 clones, around 89% of them seen just once. Sequencing was performed on PBMCs or T cells enriched from blood (not recorded which). The receptors derive from a woman aged 30 to 39 who had recovered from COVID-19.

This clone turned up a few times. The gene calls are TRBV7-2 and TRBJ2-6; D not certain. The CDR3 spans 16 residues. From germline, CDR1 is SGHTA and CDR2 FQGNSA. Deletions cut 0 bases from V and 2 bases from J, with 8 bases between. CDR3 protein: CASSLAVRTGANVLTF. The CDR3 coding sequence is TGTGCCAGCAGCTTAGCGGTCAGGACTGGGGCCAACGTCCTGACTTTC.

This chain joins TRBV28 and TRBJ1-5; perhaps TRBD1 as D (5 bases). Looked up from germline, CDR1 is MDHEN and CDR2 is SYDVKM. V lost 3 bases and J 5 bases, leaving 14 bases between the germline ends. The CDR3 runs to 15 residues. Here the CDR3 reads CASSFGALGDQPQHF. The CDR3 nucleotides are TGTGCCAGCAGTTTTGGGGCCCTCGGAGATCAGCCCCAGCATTTT.

This clone was counted ten times or more. The V gene is TRBV29-1, the J gene TRBJ1-2; D is uncertain. Trimming pared 6 bases from V and 3 bases from J, leaving 11 bases between. This CDR3 comprises 12 residues. Germline V CDR1 and CDR2: SQVTM, ANQGSEA. The CDR3 nucleotides are TGCAGCGTGGGAGGGAACCACTATGGCTACACCTTC. This codes for CSVGGNHYGYTF.

The chain couples TRBV19 to TRBJ1-3, with 11 nucleotides matching TRBD1. Trimming cost V 4 bases and J 2 bases; bases outside gene matches: 4. This CDR3 region has 16 residues. Germline assignment: CDR1 LNHDA and CDR2 SQIVND (reference sequence). The CDR3 sequence is CASSTSGQGAGNTIYF. The CDR3 DNA follows: TGTGCCAGTAGTACCTCGGGACAGGGGGCTGGAAACACCATATATTTT.

The chain carries TRBV30 and TRBJ1-1; D is ambiguous. Germline lookup yields CDR1 GTSNPN and CDR2 SVGIG (reference sequence). This CDR3 region has 13 residues. Trimming took 0 bases from V and 5 from J, leaving 10 bases between them. CDR3 DNA: TGTGCCTGGAGTGTCTACGGGAGAACTGAAGCTTTCTTT. It codes for CAWSVYGRTEAFF.

This chain connects TRBV4-3 to TRBJ1-3; D unresolved. The CDR3 is 16 amino acids. Per the germline V gene, CDR1 is LGHNA and CDR2 is YSLEER. V lost 0 bases and J 0 bases, leaving 9 bases between the germline ends. This CDR3 reads CASSQDFASSGNTIYF. In DNA form, the CDR3 reads TGCGCCAGCAGCCAAGATTTCGCGAGCTCTGGAAACACCATATATTTT.

The V gene is TRBV14, the J gene TRBJ2-5, with 7 bases lining up with TRBD1. CDR3 size: 15 residues. Looked up from germline, CDR1 is SGHDN and CDR2 is FVKESK. The V segment lost 4 bases and the J segment 5 bases; nucleotides outside the gene matches: 10. Here the CDR3 DNA reads TGTGCCAGCAGCCCCCGACAGGGTACAGCGGAGACCCAGTACTTC. Protein: CASSPRQGTAETQYF. The full variable domain, rest sourced from reference TRBV14 and TRBJ2-5, is EAGVTQFPSHSVIEKGQTVTLRCDPISGHDNLYWYRRVMGKEIKFLLHFVKESKQDESGMPNNRFLAERTGGTYSTLKVQPAELEDSGVYFCASSPRQGTAETQYFGPGTRLLVL.

This rearrangement joins TRBV19 to TRBJ2-2, with TRBD1 identical over 9 bases. The V gene's germline CDR1 is LNHDA and CDR2 SQIVND (reference sequence). CDR3 length equals 13 residues. The junction had 2 bases not matched to a gene; V was cut back by 9 bases and J by 3 bases. The DNA for the CDR3 is TGTGCCAGCGACAGGGGGTACACCGGGGAGCTGTTTTTT. Its protein product is CASDRGYTGELFF.

This clone was detected a few times. The chain is built from TRBV6-5 and TRBJ1-1, with TRBD1 as a possible D gene (5 bases). Germline CDR1 reads MNHEY; CDR2 reads SVGAGI. Between the trimmed V and J ends, which lost 7 bases and 4 bases, there was a span of 7 bases. CDR3 length: 11 residues. CDR3 protein: CASKGSTEAFF. In DNA form, the CDR3 reads TGTGCCAGCAAGGGGTCCACTGAAGCTTTCTTT.

This chain connects TRBV6-5 to TRBJ2-7; 7 bases line up with TRBD1. V trimming: 6 bases; J trimming: 3 bases; junction bases outside the gene matches: 5. The CDR3 runs 13 residues. Germline loops: CDR1 MNHEY, CDR2 SVGAGI. The CDR3, as DNA: TGTGCCAGCAGCCACCGGGACAGCTACGAGCAGTACTTC. Translated, it gives CASSHRDSYEQYF.

V is TRBV30 and J is TRBJ1-1; tentative D call: TRBD1 (5 bases). There are 12 residues in the CDR3. The germline V gene has CDR1 GTSNPN and CDR2 SVGIG (reference sequence). Trimming stripped 5 bases from V and 1 base from J, with 8 bases between. CDR3 sequence: CAWDSQNTEAFF. CDR3 nucleotides: TGTGCCTGGGACAGCCAGAACACTGAAGCTTTCTTT.

The J gene is TRBJ1-4, the V gene TRBV7-2; 11 bases fit TRBD1. The length of the CDR3 is 17 residues. From germline, CDR1 is SGHTA and CDR2 FQGNSA. V lost 4 bases and J lost 8; bases outside the gene matches: 12. The DNA for the CDR3 is TGTGCCAGCAGCTGGACAGGGGGCGCCGGGTTAGGGGAAAAACTGTTTTTT. Translation: CASSWTGGAGLGEKLFF.

The V gene is TRBV5-1, the J gene TRBJ2-2, with 7 bases identical to TRBD1. The CDR3 covers 15 residues. CDR1 is SGHRS and CDR2 is YFSETQ in the germline V gene. Trimming at V came to 3 bases and at J to 1 base, leaving 3 bases not matched to a gene. The CDR3 loop is CASSWTGLNTGELFF. The CDR3 DNA follows: TGCGCCAGCAGCTGGACAGGACTGAACACCGGGGAGCTGTTTTTT.

J is TRBJ1-1 and V is TRBV21-1; the table's D call, TRBD1, has no DNA check behind it. TRBV21-1 is classified as a pseudogene. CDR3 length equals 14 residues. DNA of the CDR3: TGTGCCAGCAGCAAAGCCCCAGGGAACACTGAAGCTTTCTTT. Residues: CASSKAPGNTEAFF.

The chain carries TRBV28 and TRBJ1-5; 7 nucleotides line up with TRBD1. The CDR3 length is 15 residues. V lost 5 bases and J lost 3; bases outside the gene matches: 7. CDR1 MDHEN and CDR2 SYDVKM come from the germline V gene. CDR3: CASSLQGSYNQPQHF. CDR3 nucleotide sequence: TGTGCCAGCAGTCTACAGGGGTCATACAATCAGCCCCAGCATTTT. Drawing the rest from reference TRBV28 and TRBJ1-5, the complete variable domain is DVKVTQSSRYLVKRTGEKVFLECVQDMDHENMFWYRQDPGLGLRLIYFSYDVKMKEKGDIPEGYSVSREKKERFSLILESASTNQTSMYLCASSLQGSYNQPQHFGDGTRLSIL.

V usage is TRBV7-9 and J usage is TRBJ1-2, with D unresolved. Germline values: CDR1 SEHNR, CDR2 FQNEAQ (reference sequence). Trimming left V 7 bases short and J 3 bases short, with 12 bases between. This CDR3 is 13 amino acids long. The CDR3 region has the DNA TGTGCCAGCACCAGAACAGACCACTATGGCTACACCTTC. As protein: CASTRTDHYGYTF. Together with reference TRBV7-9 and TRBJ1-2, the CDR3 gives the full variable domain: DTGVSQNPRHKITKRGQNVTFRCDPISEHNRLYWYRQTLGQGPEFLTYFQNEAQLEKSRLLSDRFSAERPKGSFSTLEIQRTEQGDSAMYLCASTRTDHYGYTFGSGTRLTVV.

J is TRBJ1-1 and V is TRBV5-6; the D gene is possibly TRBD1 (5 bases). In germline, CDR1 is SGHDT, CDR2 YYEEEE. V lost 1 base and J lost 5, with 6 bases in between. The CDR3 contains 12 residues. The CDR3, as DNA: TGTGCCAGCAGCTTGTGGACAACTGAAGCTTTCTTT. Encoded protein: CASSLWTTEAFF.

This chain uses TRBV7-3 with TRBJ2-3, with 11 nucleotides matching TRBD1. After removal of 4 bases from V and 4 bases from J, the junction contained 1 base not matched to a gene. CDR1 is SGHTA, CDR2 FQGTGA, per germline. The CDR3 is 14 amino acids. The CDR3 loop reads CASSSGQGADTQYF. CDR3 coding DNA: TGTGCCAGCAGCTCGGGACAGGGGGCAGATACGCAGTATTTT.

V gene TRBV28 combines with J gene TRBJ1-5; D gene unclear. The germline CDR1 and CDR2 sequences are MDHEN and SYDVKM. The CDR3 loop spans 13 amino acids. V lost 8 bases and J lost 3, with 11 bases in between. CDR3 coding DNA: TGTGCCAGCGGTGGAGGTCTCAATCAGCCCCAGCATTTT. Its translation: CASGGGLNQPQHF.

This chain uses TRBV30 with TRBJ1-1, with D perhaps TRBD1 (5 bases). V dropped 3 bases and J dropped 1 base, with 9 bases sitting between them. The CDR3 has 13 residues. Germline V lookup: CDR1 GTSNPN, CDR2 SVGIG (reference sequence). CDR3 residues: CAWRGTGNTEAFF. CDR3 DNA: TGTGCCTGGAGGGGCACAGGGAACACTGAAGCTTTCTTT.